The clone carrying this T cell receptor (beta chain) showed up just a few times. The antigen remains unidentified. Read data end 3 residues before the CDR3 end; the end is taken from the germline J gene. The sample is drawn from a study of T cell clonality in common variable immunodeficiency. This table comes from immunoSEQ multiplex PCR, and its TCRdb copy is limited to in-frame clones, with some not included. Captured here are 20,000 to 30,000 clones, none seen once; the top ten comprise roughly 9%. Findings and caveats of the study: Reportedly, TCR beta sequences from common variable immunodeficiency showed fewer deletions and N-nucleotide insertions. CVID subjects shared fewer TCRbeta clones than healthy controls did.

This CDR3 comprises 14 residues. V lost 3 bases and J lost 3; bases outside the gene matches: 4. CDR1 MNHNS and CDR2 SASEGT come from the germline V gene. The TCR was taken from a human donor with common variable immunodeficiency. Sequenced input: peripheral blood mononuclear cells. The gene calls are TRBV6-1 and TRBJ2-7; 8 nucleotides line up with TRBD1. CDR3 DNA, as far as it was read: TGTGCCAGCAGTGAGACAACAGGGGGCTACGAG. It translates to CASSETTGGYE. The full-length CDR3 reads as CASSETTGGYEQYF.